This T cell receptor (beta chain) was identified in a study of T cell responses to AZD1222 COVID-19 vaccine. After removal of 4 bases from V and 4 bases from J, the junction contained 8 bases not matched to a gene. This CDR3 is built from 16 residues. Germline lookup yields CDR1 SGHAT and CDR2 FQDESV (reference sequence). This clone appeared a single time. Pooled samples include second doses given at about 4 or 12 weeks. Repertoires were generated with immunoSEQ multiplex PCR, while TCRdb's copy carries only in-frame clones and drops some. The sample has tens of thousands of clones; 80% to 90% are singletons.

The sequence came from an adult who received the AZD1222 COVID-19 vaccine. This specimen consisted of peripheral blood, obtained 28 days after the second AZD1222 dose. The chain joins TRBV11-1 to TRBJ2-2; 8 bases fit TRBD2. In nucleotides, the CDR3 is TGTGCCAGCAGCTCCCCGGGGGGGTTGTTCACCGGGGAGCTGTTTTTT. Amino acids: CASSSPGGLFTGELFF.